This record covers a single TCR beta chain. The source of the sample is a study of blood T cell repertoires in COVID-19. Across the study: Samples representing acute and convalescent COVID-19 were sourced from the United States, Italy and Spain.

CDR3 length: 15 residues. Germline V gene lookup returns CDR1 LNHDA and CDR2 SQIVND (reference sequence). V was clipped by 3 bases and J by 6 bases; unmatched bases: 8. How the authors handled the data: Reference gene primer amplification gave estimated nucleated cell counts. Method: immunoSEQ multiplex PCR; TCRdb's copy keeps in-frame clones and lacks some. The D gene and trimming were derived from the DNA, and the V and J assignments and clone size from that table. The sample carries around 81,000 clones, about 89% recorded once. This sequence was found in a woman aged 55-70 years with acute or convalescent COVID-19. The V and J genes are TRBV19 and TRBJ2-1; 7 nucleotides agree with TRBD2. The sample was peripheral blood. CDR3 bases: TGTGCCAGTAGTATTTCGTGGGGGGGTGGCAATGAGCAGTTCTTC. Its protein is CASSISWGGGNEQFF.